These 8 T cell receptor beta chains originate from one sample sequenced in a study of early stage breast cancer tumors. Assay: immunoSEQ multiplex PCR; the TCRdb copy retains only in-frame clones and omits some. The data show roughly 56,000 clones, with over 60% seen just once and 3% to 4% held by the top ten. The sample consisted of blood. Receptor source: a person aged 30 to 39 with breast cancer.

V is TRBV7-9 and J is TRBJ2-1; D tentatively reads TRBD1 or TRBD2 (6 bases each). Trimming pared 5 bases from V and 6 bases from J, leaving 17 bases between. This CDR3 has 15 residues. The germline CDR1 and CDR2 sequences are SEHNR and FQNEAQ (reference sequence). Here the CDR3 DNA reads TGTGCCAGCAGCCCCCCAGGTTCGGGGGCCAATGAGCAGTTCTTC. As protein: CASSPPGSGANEQFF.

The J gene is TRBJ2-7, the V gene TRBV19, with D possibly matching TRBD1 (6 bases). CDR1 and CDR2 (germline): LNHDA, SQIVND (reference sequence). Trimming shortened V by 3 bases and J by 7 bases, and 25 bases separated the two germline ends. The length of the CDR3 is 17 residues. This chain's CDR3 is CASSISDTQGHYAEQYF. DNA of the CDR3: TGTGCCAGTAGTATCTCGGATACACAGGGCCACTACGCGGAGCAGTACTTC. Variable domain in full (rest from reference TRBV19 and TRBJ2-7): DGGITQSPKYLFRKEGQNVTLSCEQNLNHDAMYWYRQDPGQGLRLIYYSQIVNDFQKGDIAEGYSVSREKKESFPLTVTSAQKNPTAFYLCASSISDTQGHYAEQYFGPGTRLTVT.

The chain is built from TRBV6-4 and TRBJ2-2; D gene ambiguous. CDR3 length equals 16 residues. Germline V gene sequence: CDR1 MRHNA, CDR2 SNTAGT. With 11 bases removed from V and 5 bases from J, the gap between germline ends came to 24 bases. CDR3 sequence reads: CAAYADWAKRTGELFF. In DNA form, the CDR3 reads TGTGCCGCATACGCCGATTGGGCCAAAAGGACCGGGGAGCTGTTTTTT.

The J gene is TRBJ2-3, the V gene TRBV6-1; 11 bases fit TRBD1. The CDR3 has 14 amino acids. The ends lost 4 bases at V and 4 bases at J; junction bases unmatched: 1. CDR1 and CDR2 (germline): MNHNS, SASEGT. CDR3 in amino acids: CASSGDRGSDTQYF. DNA for the CDR3: TGTGCCAGCAGTGGGGACAGGGGGTCAGATACGCAGTATTTT.

V is TRBV10-1 and J is TRBJ2-6, with D possibly called TRBD1 or TRBD2 (5 bases each). V was shortened by 2 bases and J by 0 bases, with 11 bases between the two germline ends. The CDR3 loop spans 17 amino acids. The germline gives CDR1 WNHNN, CDR2 SYGVQD (reference sequence). The CDR3 region has the DNA TGCGCCAGCAGTGAGGAAGGGACGGCCTCTGGGGCCAACGTCCTGACTTTC. This codes for CASSEEGTASGANVLTF.

The chain links TRBV23-1 to TRBJ2-5; 8 positions agree with TRBD2. TRBV23-1 is recorded as an ORF, its role being uncertain. This CDR3 region has 16 residues. V trimming: 4 bases; J trimming: 5 bases; junction bases outside the gene matches: 12. The CDR3 loop is CASSRASGQTRETQYF. The CDR3 DNA reads TGCGCCAGCAGTCGGGCTAGCGGGCAGACACGGGAGACCCAGTACTTC.

The chain joins TRBV11-2 to TRBJ1-1, with TRBD1 identical over 7 bases. With V trimmed by 3 bases and J by 5 bases, 15 bases remained unmatched. The CDR3 has 17 amino acids. Germline V gene lookup returns CDR1 SGHAT and CDR2 FQNNGV. In DNA, the CDR3 is TGTGCCAGCAGCTTCCCGCGACAGGGAAGGGGGGGGACTGAAGCTTTCTTT. The encoded protein is CASSFPRQGRGGTEAFF.

This clone was observed a few times. The rearrangement joins TRBV4-3 to TRBJ1-3; possibly TRBD1 for D (6 bases). V dropped 4 bases and J dropped 3 bases, with 19 bases sitting between them. The CDR3 extends over 17 amino acids. Germline assignment: CDR1 LGHNA and CDR2 YSLEER. The CDR3 sequence is CASSPAASGAFGNTIYF. The CDR3 bases are TGCGCCAGCAGCCCGGCCGCTTCGGGGGCTTTTGGAAACACCATATATTTT.